The rows below give T cell receptor beta chains drawn from one sample of a study of blood T cell repertoires in COVID-19. Clones were read by immunoSEQ multiplex PCR, and TCRdb kept only the in-frame ones, dropping some. This sample has 85,000 to 90,000 clones, with about 86% found just once. What was sequenced was peripheral blood. The receptors originated from a man older than 75 with active or convalescent COVID-19. Both conserved end residues are part of each CDR3. D genes are given only for firm matches. Clone size is shown for a subset of rows, as once, few, many or a class of expanded clone.

d_gene,j_gene,v_gene,abundance,CDR3aa,CDR3nt
TRBD2,TRBJ2-1,TRBV9,NA,CASSVNSGNEQFF,TGTGCCAGCAGCGTAAATAGCGGGAATGAGCAGTTCTTC
TRBD1,TRBJ1-1,TRBV3-1/TRBV3-2,NA,CASSQGATGETEAFF,TGTGCCAGCAGCCAAGGGGCGACAGGGGAGACTGAAGCTTTCTTT
NA,TRBJ1-2,TRBV19,NA,CASTRNSYYGYTF,TGTGCCAGTACCCGTAACAGCTACTATGGCTACACCTTC
TRBD1,TRBJ2-7,TRBV27,few,CATAKGDRYEQYF,TGTGCCACCGCCAAAGGGGACAGATACGAGCAGTACTTC
NA,TRBJ1-2,TRBV5-1,NA,CASSLSELYGYTF,TGCGCCAGCAGCTTGTCCGAACTCTATGGCTACACCTTC
NA,TRBJ1-3,TRBV3-1/TRBV3-2,NA,CASGQTRGTIYF,TGTGCCAGTGGACAGACCCGAGGCACCATATATTTT
NA,TRBJ1-5,TRBV5-1,NA,CASSLGGPNQPQHF,TGCGCCAGCAGCTTGGGAGGGCCCAATCAGCCCCAGCATTTT
TRBD2,TRBJ2-3,TRBV29-1,NA,CSVDLAGRTDTQYF,TGCAGCGTTGACCTAGCGGGAAGGACAGATACGCAGTATTTT
NA,TRBJ2-7,TRBV24-1,NA,CATSEPPGTEQYF,TGTGCCACCAGTGAGCCGCCCGGGACAGAGCAGTACTTC
TRBD1,TRBJ2-1,TRBV7-2,NA,CASRTGGAMGYNEQFF,TGTGCCAGCAGGACAGGGGGCGCGATGGGCTACAATGAGCAGTTCTTC
NA,TRBJ1-1,TRBV5-1,once,CASSSPGNAEAFF,TGCGCCAGCAGCTCCCCGGGGAACGCTGAAGCTTTCTTT
NA,TRBJ1-6,TRBV30,NA,CAWSRGVFIRQSYNSPLHF,TGTGCCTGGAGCCGCGGGGTCTTTATTCGACAATCCTATAATTCACCCCTCCACTTT